The 25 T cell receptor beta chains reported below all come from one sample, sequenced in a study of blood T cell repertoires in COVID-19. Sequencing used immunoSEQ multiplex PCR; TCRdb keeps in-frame clones, though not all of them. The sample lists roughly 11,000 clones, 70% to 80% seen once, with roughly 6% in the top ten. The sample was peripheral blood. These receptors were obtained from a man aged 55-75 years with COVID-19, enrolled during active disease.

The chain is built from TRBV7-2 and TRBJ1-2, with 7 bases matching TRBD1. Trimming took 5 bases from V and 1 from J; bases not matched to a gene: 4. Germline CDR1 reads SGHTA; CDR2 reads FQGNSA. This CDR3 contains 14 residues. CDR3 sequence reads: CASSATGFNYGYTF. The CDR3 bases are TGTGCCAGCAGCGCGACAGGGTTTAACTATGGCTACACCTTC.

To note about this clone: This sample includes further DNA sequences coding for the same CDR3. The chain employs TRBV11-1 and TRBJ1-6, with 8 bases identical to TRBD1. The CDR3 consists of 14 residues. J lost 5 bases, V lost 5 bases, and 2 bases had no gene match. Germline V gene lookup returns CDR1 SGHAT and CDR2 FQDESV (reference sequence). Written as DNA, the CDR3 is TGTGCCAGCAGCCGGACAGGGAATAATTCACCCCTCCACTTT. Translation: CASSRTGNNSPLHF.

The chain recombines TRBV13 with TRBJ2-7; possibly TRBD1 for D (6 bases). The CDR3 is 14 amino acids. The germline V and J ends were trimmed by 6 bases and 2 bases, with 14 bases remaining between them. Germline CDR1 reads PRHDT; CDR2 reads FYEKMQ (reference sequence). Here the CDR3 DNA reads TGTGCCAGCAGTCTGAAGGGGGACCCCTACGAGCAGTACTTC. Its translation is CASSLKGDPYEQYF.

This chain links TRBV21-1 with TRBJ1-2; the table's TRBD1 call for D was not verified on the DNA. TRBV21-1 is a pseudogene locus. This CDR3 has 14 amino acids. CDR3 protein: CASSNPQEGAGYTF. The CDR3 bases are TGTGCCAGCAGCAACCCCCAGGAGGGGGCTGGCTACACCTTC.

The chain uses TRBV28 and TRBJ2-7; possibly TRBD2 for D (6 bases). V was trimmed by 4 bases and J by 1 base, leaving 8 bases between them. The CDR3 has 13 residues. CDR1 is MDHEN and CDR2 is SYDVKM in the germline V gene. CDR3 region: CASSSGGSYEQYV. CDR3 nucleotides: TGTGCCAGCAGTTCCGGAGGGTCCTACGAGCAGTACGTC.

Only one count was recorded for this clone. The gene calls are TRBV6-5 and TRBJ1-2, with D perhaps TRBD1 (5 bases). V lost 5 bases to trimming and J lost 4 bases, with 14 bases between them. Germline V gene data show CDR1 as MNHEY and CDR2 as SVGAGI. The CDR3 consists of 14 residues. Here the CDR3 DNA reads TGTGCCAGCAGTCCAACGGGGGTCCGCTATGGCTACACCTTC. It yields the protein CASSPTGVRYGYTF.

This clone was seen a few times. This rearrangement joins TRBV24-1 to TRBJ1-2; the match to TRBD1 covers 8 bases. J lost 6 bases, V lost 3 bases, and 8 bases had no gene match. CDR3 length: 15 amino acids. Germline CDR1 and CDR2: KGHDR and SFDVKD. The CDR3 DNA is TGTGCCACCAGTGATCCCAGGACAGGGAGCCATGGCTACACCTTC. Translation: CATSDPRTGSHGYTF.

The V gene is TRBV14, the J gene TRBJ2-1, with D perhaps TRBD2 (5 bases). The CDR3 totals 16 residues. V was trimmed by 2 bases and J by 3 bases, leaving 14 bases between them. Germline lookup yields CDR1 SGHDN and CDR2 FVKESK. The CDR3 DNA follows: TGTGCCAGCAGCCAACACCTCAGCGGATTCTACAATGAGCAGTTCTTC. This encodes CASSQHLSGFYNEQFF.

This chain uses TRBV11-2 with TRBJ2-1, with 13 bases identical to TRBD2. Per the germline V gene, CDR1 is SGHAT and CDR2 is FQNNGV. The CDR3 loop spans 16 amino acids. J lost 6 bases, V lost 5 bases, and 7 bases had no gene match. Here the CDR3 reads CASSPRTSGRVNEQFF. CDR3 bases: TGTGCCAGCAGCCCCCGGACTAGCGGGAGAGTCAATGAGCAGTTCTTC. The whole variable domain, filled in from reference TRBV11-2 and TRBJ2-1, reads EAGVAQSPRYKIIEKRQSVAFWCNPISGHATLYWYQQILGQGPKLLIQFQNNGVVDDSQLPKDRFSAERLKGVDSTLKIQPAKLEDSAVYLCASSPRTSGRVNEQFFGPGTRLTVL.

This clone showed up just a few times. The chain uses TRBV19 and TRBJ2-5; D gene ambiguous. This CDR3 has 11 amino acids. In germline, CDR1 is LNHDA, CDR2 SQIVND (reference sequence). The V and J ends lost 5 bases and 2 bases respectively, with 3 bases between them. The CDR3 region is CASSSQETQYF. In nucleotides, the CDR3 is TGTGCCAGTAGTTCACAAGAGACCCAGTACTTC.

The DNA for the CDR3 is TGTGCCAGCAGAATACAGGGGGCTGGAAGCAATCAGCCCCAGCATTTT. Encoded protein: CASRIQGAGSNQPQHF. This chain joins TRBV27 and TRBJ1-5; 9 bases are shared with TRBD1. V lost 6 bases and J lost 1; bases outside the gene matches: 7. The V gene's germline CDR1 is MNHEY and CDR2 SMNVEV (reference sequence). The CDR3 totals 16 residues.

The chain has TRBV9 and TRBJ2-1; 7 bases line up with TRBD2. This CDR3 is built from 16 residues. Germline-derived CDR1 and CDR2 are SGDLS and YYNGEE. V shed 0 bases, J shed 2 bases, and the junction held 5 bases outside the gene matches. The CDR3 DNA follows: TGTGCCAGCAGCGTAGAAAGAGGGAGGGCCTACAATGAGCAGTTCTTC. Translated: CASSVERGRAYNEQFF.

The V and J genes are TRBV7-9 and TRBJ2-3, with TRBD2 matching over 11 bases. The length of the CDR3 is 16 residues. Germline CDR1 is SEHNR and CDR2 is FQNEAQ (reference sequence). Trimming took 4 bases from V and 6 from J; bases not matched to a gene: 9. The CDR3 spells CASSSRLAGLGDTQYF. CDR3 bases: TGTGCCAGCAGCTCCAGACTAGCGGGGCTGGGGGATACGCAGTATTTT.

J is TRBJ1-5 and V is TRBV27; no clear D gene. There are 16 residues in the CDR3. The V end was cut by 0 bases, the J end by 7 bases, with 16 bases between. Germline CDR1 reads MNHEY; CDR2 reads SMNVEV (reference sequence). CDR3 sequence reads: CASSLSPGGLRQPQHF. CDR3 coding DNA: TGTGCCAGCAGTTTATCCCCGGGAGGGCTGCGGCAGCCCCAGCATTTT.

The gene calls are TRBV9 and TRBJ1-2; D not certain. Per germline, CDR1 SGDLS and CDR2 YYNGEE. CDR3 length: 15 amino acids. Trimming cost V 0 bases and J 0 bases, with 9 bases left between them. CDR3 nucleotides: TGTGCCAGCAGCGTAGGAGGGTTAGCTAACTATGGCTACACCTTC. It codes for CASSVGGLANYGYTF.

The V gene is TRBV12-3 or TRBV12-4, the J gene TRBJ1-2, with D tentatively TRBD1 (6 bases). V lost 3 bases to trimming and J lost 8 bases, with 13 bases between them. The CDR3 extends over 13 amino acids. CDR3 nucleotide sequence: TGTGCCAGCAGTTTCCGGGGGGCCTTGGGCTACACCTTC. Amino acid sequence: CASSFRGALGYTF.

The chain couples TRBV4-3 to TRBJ1-6; D is undetermined. Germline V gene lookup returns CDR1 LGHNA and CDR2 YSLEER. Trimming stripped 0 bases from V and 6 bases from J, with 6 bases between. The CDR3 is 14 residues long. The DNA of the CDR3 is TGCGCCAGCAGCCAAGAGCGGGGTAATTCACCCCTCCACTTT. Its translation: CASSQERGNSPLHF.

This chain links TRBV30 with TRBJ1-2, with D unclear. Trimming took off 3 bases at V and 1 base at J, with 3 bases between the two ends. Germline V gene lookup returns CDR1 GTSNPN and CDR2 SVGIG (reference sequence). The CDR3 has 11 amino acids. CDR3 bases: TGTGCCTGGAGCCATAACTATGGCTACACCTTC. This translates into CAWSHNYGYTF.

This rearrangement joins TRBV27 to TRBJ1-5, with 10 nucleotides matching TRBD1. This CDR3 has 16 amino acids. J gave up 2 bases and V 5 bases, and 6 bases lay outside the gene matches. Germline loops: CDR1 MNHEY, CDR2 SMNVEV (reference sequence). Written as DNA, the CDR3 is TGTGCCAGCAGTCCGCGGACAGGGGGACGCAATCAGCCCCAGCATTTT. Protein: CASSPRTGGRNQPQHF.

This sequence joins TRBV5-4 and TRBJ2-7; TRBD1 matches 8 bases. The germline V gene has CDR1 SGHNT and CDR2 YYREEE (reference sequence). The CDR3 contains 14 residues. V shed 3 bases and J 4 bases; nucleotides not matched to a gene: 6. CDR3: CASSWDRKWYEQYF. The DNA of the CDR3 is TGTGCCAGCAGCTGGGACAGGAAGTGGTACGAGCAGTACTTC. The whole variable domain, remainder taken from reference TRBV5-4 and TRBJ2-7, is ETGVTQSPTHLIKTRGQQVTLRCSSQSGHNTVSWYQQALGQGPQFIFQYYREEENGRGNFPPRFSGLQFPNYSSELNVNALELDDSALYLCASSWDRKWYEQYFGPGTRLTVT.

The V call is TRBV16, the J call TRBJ1-2; tentatively, D is TRBD1 (6 bases). The CDR3 spans 14 residues. Germline lookup yields CDR1 KGHSY and CDR2 FQNENV. With 5 bases removed from V and 1 base from J, the gap between germline ends came to 11 bases. For the CDR3, the DNA is TGTGCCAGCAGCGACGGGGACAATAACTATGGCTACACCTTC. Its protein product is CASSDGDNNYGYTF.

This sequence joins TRBV7-9 and TRBJ2-1; 7 bases match TRBD2. Per the germline V gene, CDR1 is SEHNR and CDR2 is FQNEAQ (reference sequence). There are 15 residues in the CDR3. V lost 3 bases to trimming and J lost 5 bases; unmatched junction nucleotides: 7. The CDR3 spells CASSFWVAGDNEQFF. As DNA, the CDR3 is TGTGCCAGCAGCTTCTGGGTAGCGGGCGACAATGAGCAGTTCTTC.

The chain links TRBV7-2 to TRBJ1-1, with D tentatively TRBD1 (5 bases). The germline gives CDR1 SGHTA, CDR2 FQGNSA. This CDR3 has 14 amino acids. V lost 5 bases and J 8 bases, leaving 18 bases between the germline ends. The CDR3 loop reads CASSLFRQNREAFF. The CDR3 DNA sequence: TGTGCCAGCAGCCTTTTCCGACAGAACAGGGAAGCTTTCTTT.

The chain has TRBV11-3 and TRBJ2-1; 7 positions agree with TRBD1. Losses at the gene ends were 5 bases for V and 9 bases for J; bases not matched to a gene: 28. Germline CDR1 and CDR2: SGHNT and YENEEA. This CDR3 spans 20 amino acids. The CDR3 nucleotides read TGTGCCAGCAGCCCCGTCCCCGGGACAGAAGAACCTCAAAGGACATTTGAGCAGTTCTTC. It yields the protein CASSPVPGTEEPQRTFEQFF.

The chain recombines TRBV6-4 with TRBJ2-1; TRBD2 might be the D (6 bases). CDR1 MRHNA and CDR2 SNTAGT come from the germline V gene. CDR3 length: 16 residues. Trimming took 0 bases from V and 0 from J, leaving 9 bases between them. The CDR3 is CASSDSVGSSYNEQFF. In DNA form, the CDR3 reads TGTGCCAGCAGTGACTCCGTCGGGAGCTCCTACAATGAGCAGTTCTTC.